The 22 T cell receptor beta chains below come from one sample, sequenced in a study of shared clonotypes between healthy human individuals (dated by TCRdb to about 2020). Library generation was performed with the immunoSEQ multiplex PCR assay. TCRdb carries this immuneACCESS record with in-frame sequences only. Its versions omit some clonotypes, under half of them owing to an unresolved V gene in the studies checked, with the rest unexplained. The sample table holds over a million clones, of which around 74% were seen once. The ten largest clones represent 1.2% to 1.5% of the sample. Source material: memory CD4+ T cells sorted from blood. The sample's cell subset or site label, decoded: CD45RA-negative fraction. The receptor source for this set is a man aged 18 to 30 in good health.

The chain links TRBV7-8 to TRBJ1-5, with no clear D. The CDR3 contains 12 residues. Germline V gene lookup returns CDR1 SGHVS and CDR2 FQNEAQ. V was pared by 3 bases and J by 8 bases, with 8 bases between. CDR3 DNA: TGTGCCAGCAGCTTCCTCCTTAAGCCCCAGCATTTT. Its protein is CASSFLLKPQHF.

This chain uses TRBV7-8 with TRBJ1-1; the D is unclear. This CDR3 has 12 residues. The germline CDR1 and CDR2 sequences are SGHVS and FQNEAQ. V shed 3 bases and J shed 6 bases, with 8 bases lying between them. Written as DNA, the CDR3 is TGTGCCAGCAGCTTTAGGACTTCTGAAGCTTTCTTT. It encodes CASSFRTSEAFF.

Concerning this clone: Other nucleotide sequences in the sample specify the same CDR3. The V gene is TRBV19, the J gene TRBJ2-7; 10 nucleotides line up with TRBD1. Germline lookup yields CDR1 LNHDA and CDR2 SQIVND (reference sequence). Losses at the gene ends were 4 bases for V and 4 bases for J; bases not matched to a gene: 4. The CDR3 extends over 14 amino acids. The CDR3 here is CASSNRDRGYEQYF. The CDR3 nucleotides read TGTGCCAGTAGTAATAGGGACAGGGGTTACGAGCAGTACTTC.

This clone was observed once. The chain uses TRBV27 and TRBJ1-2; 8 bases align to TRBD1. The germline V gene has CDR1 MNHEY and CDR2 SMNVEV (reference sequence). The trim removed 5 bases at V and 4 bases at J, leaving 9 bases unmatched. The CDR3 consists of 15 residues. This chain's CDR3 is CASSQTGGFGYGYTF. The CDR3 DNA follows: TGTGCCAGCAGTCAAACAGGGGGTTTCGGCTATGGCTACACCTTC.

On this clone: Other DNA sequences in this sample translate to the same CDR3. The chain carries TRBV2 and TRBJ2-7; possibly TRBD2 for D (5 bases). Trimming shortened V by 4 bases and J by 6 bases, and 7 bases separated the two germline ends. CDR3 length: 11 residues. In germline, CDR1 is SNHLY, CDR2 FYNNEI. In nucleotides, the CDR3 is TGTGCCAGCAGTGTCGCGGGCGAGCAGTACTTC. This sequence encodes CASSVAGEQYF.

The chain combines TRBV5-5 with TRBJ2-7; 12 bases align to TRBD1. In germline, CDR1 is SGHKS, CDR2 YYEKEE (reference sequence). Germline trimming cut 4 bases from V and 6 bases from J; bases unmatched to any gene: 2. The CDR3 is made up of 13 amino acids. The CDR3 here is CASSRGQGAEQYF. The CDR3 DNA reads TGTGCCAGCAGCCGGGGACAGGGGGCCGAGCAGTACTTC.

There are a few counts of this clone. The rearrangement joins TRBV7-2 to TRBJ2-7; 7 bases align to TRBD1. This CDR3 contains 15 residues. CDR1 and CDR2 (germline): SGHTA, FQGNSA. Losses at the gene ends were 2 bases for V and 0 bases for J; bases not matched to a gene: 4. CDR3 protein: CASSLLGQSSYEQYF. The CDR3 DNA sequence: TGTGCCAGCAGCTTATTGGGACAGAGCTCCTACGAGCAGTACTTC.

The chain links TRBV7-2 to TRBJ1-4; D might be TRBD1 (6 bases). This CDR3 has 13 amino acids. Germline V CDR1 and CDR2: SGHTA, FQGNSA. V lost 2 bases and J 11 bases, leaving 12 bases between the germline ends. For the CDR3, the DNA is TGTGCCAGCAGCTTAAGGGGGGGATTTAAACTGTTTTTT. Residues: CASSLRGGFKLFF.

The rearrangement links TRBV5-4 to TRBJ1-1, with D maybe TRBD1 (5 bases). Per the germline V gene, CDR1 is SGHNT and CDR2 is YYREEE (reference sequence). The V end was cut by 2 bases, the J end by 2 bases, with 13 bases between. The CDR3 runs to 15 residues. The CDR3 is CASSFRAGRNTEAFF. For the CDR3, the DNA is TGTGCCAGCAGCTTCCGTGCAGGGAGAAACACTGAAGCTTTCTTT.

The chain couples TRBV6-1 to TRBJ2-3; D not certain. The germline gives CDR1 MNHNS, CDR2 SASEGT. V lost 1 base to trimming and J lost 0 bases, with 17 bases between them. CDR3 length: 18 residues. The DNA for the CDR3 is TGTGCCAGCAGTGAAGAGAACACTTACTCCCTTAGCACAGATACGCAGTATTTT. Amino acids: CASSEENTYSLSTDTQYF.

As DNA, the CDR3 is TGTGCCAGCAGTTTTGGAGGGGACTACGAGCAGTACTTC. The encoded protein is CASSFGGDYEQYF. The chain links TRBV28 to TRBJ2-7; a possible D gene is TRBD2 (6 bases). With 3 bases removed from V and 3 bases from J, the gap between germline ends came to 9 bases. The germline V gene encodes CDR1 MDHEN and CDR2 SYDVKM. The CDR3 is 13 residues long.

A remark on this clone: Distinct nucleotide sequences in the sample also encode this CDR3. This chain uses TRBV30 with TRBJ2-7, with D unresolved. Trimming cost V 1 base and J 5 bases, with 6 bases left between them. Per germline, CDR1 GTSNPN and CDR2 SVGIG (reference sequence). The CDR3 sequence is 11 residues long. Here the CDR3 DNA reads TGTGCCTGGAGTGCCCGCGACGAGCAGTACTTC. It specifies CAWSARDEQYF.

The chain has TRBV6-1 and TRBJ1-1, with TRBD1 matching 8 bases. Germline CDR1 and CDR2: MNHNS and SASEGT. Trimming at V came to 5 bases and at J to 0 bases, leaving 5 bases not matched to a gene. This CDR3 comprises 15 residues. The CDR3 loop reads CASSSPGGMNTEAFF. The CDR3 bases are TGTGCCAGCAGTTCACCAGGGGGCATGAACACTGAAGCTTTCTTT.

The chain is built from TRBV30 and TRBJ2-2, with D perhaps TRBD1 (5 bases). Germline CDR1 GTSNPN, CDR2 SVGIG (reference sequence). CDR3 length: 13 amino acids. Trimming pared 3 bases from V and 7 bases from J, leaving 12 bases between. CDR3: CAWSPRVSGELFF. The CDR3 DNA follows: TGTGCCTGGAGCCCCAGGGTGAGCGGGGAGCTGTTTTTT.

The rearrangement uses TRBV5-1 and TRBJ2-6; D unclear. Trimming took off 0 bases at V and 1 base at J, with 11 bases between the two ends. Germline V gives CDR1 SGHRS, CDR2 YFSETQ. The CDR3 length is 17 residues. CDR3 DNA: TGCGCCAGCAGCTTGGCCAGTTGGGTTTCTGGGGCCAACGTCCTGACTTTC. This encodes CASSLASWVSGANVLTF.

The V and J genes are TRBV7-2 and TRBJ2-1, with 7 bases lining up with TRBD2. J was trimmed by 0 bases and V by 7 bases; bases with no gene match: 9. Germline CDR1 SGHTA, CDR2 FQGNSA. The CDR3 covers 16 residues. The CDR3 nucleotides read TGTGCCAGCACCTCAAGGGGCGGGGGCTCCTACAATGAGCAGTTCTTC. This translates into CASTSRGGGSYNEQFF.

On this clone: A read error may be the cause here, since a much bigger clone is one base away. This sample also contains other DNA sequences that code for the same CDR3. The rearrangement uses TRBV11-3 and TRBJ2-2, with D uncertain. V lost 3 bases, J lost 5 bases, and 7 bases lay in between. Germline lookup yields CDR1 SGHNT and CDR2 YENEEA. CDR3 length equals 13 residues. The CDR3 sequence is CASSLDRTGELFF. CDR3 coding DNA: TGTGCCAGCAGCTTGGATAGGACCGGGGAGCTGTTTTTT.

This clone was seen repeatedly, ten times or more. The chain has TRBV18 and TRBJ1-4; weak D call: TRBD1 (6 bases). The V gene's germline CDR1 is KGHSH and CDR2 LQKENI. V was clipped by 1 base and J by 7 bases, with 16 bases between them. The CDR3 spans 16 residues. The CDR3 DNA is TGTGCCAGCTCACCACTCATCGGGGGCTTGGTTGAAAAACTGTTTTTT. It specifies CASSPLIGGLVEKLFF.

V gene TRBV12-5 combines with J gene TRBJ1-6, with D maybe TRBD1 (5 bases). The CDR3 is 14 amino acids. Per the germline V gene, CDR1 is LGHNT and CDR2 is FRNRAP. V was trimmed by 2 bases and J by 6 bases, leaving 8 bases between them. CDR3 DNA: TGTGCTAGTGGTTTGTTGGGGCTTAATTCACCCCTCCACTTT. Protein product: CASGLLGLNSPLHF.

This clone was seen just once. The chain carries TRBV11-3 and TRBJ2-5, with 9 bases identical to TRBD1. CDR3 length equals 14 residues. The V segment lost 3 bases and the J segment 11 bases; nucleotides outside the gene matches: 10. Germline V gene lookup returns CDR1 SGHNT and CDR2 YENEEA. CDR3 amino acids: CASSFGTGSGTQYF. CDR3 sequence (DNA): TGTGCCAGCAGCTTTGGGACAGGGTCGGGGACTCAGTACTTC.

The gene calls are TRBV14 and TRBJ2-7, with TRBD1 matching over 7 bases. There are 12 residues in the CDR3. V lost 4 bases to trimming and J lost 6 bases; unmatched junction nucleotides: 3. Per germline, CDR1 SGHDN and CDR2 FVKESK. In DNA, the CDR3 is TGTGCCAGCAGCCGAACAGGGGTCGAGCAGTACTTC. Encoded protein: CASSRTGVEQYF.

This clone was found many times. The J gene is TRBJ2-1, the V gene TRBV27; D perhaps matches TRBD2 (5 bases). V lost 4 bases to trimming and J lost 8 bases, with 15 bases between them. Germline CDR1 MNHEY, CDR2 SMNVEV (reference sequence). The CDR3 runs to 14 residues. CDR3 nucleotide sequence: TGTGCCAGCAGTTCCTCCCGGGAAAGGGATGAGCAGTTCTTC. Protein product: CASSSSRERDEQFF.